A selection of T cell receptor beta chains follows, all from one sample in a study of T cells in Graves' hyperthyroidism and ophthalmopathy. TCRdb reprocessed the multiplex PCR reads via MiXCR and lists one record per CDR3 protein. This sample has over 700,000 distinct CDR3 sequences, with 38% found just once. Sequencing used blood. These TCRs come from a man in his late teens or twenties with Graves' hyperthyroidism. Both conserved end residues are part of each CDR3. D genes are given only for firm matches. Size tells how often a clone was seen (once, few, many) or the class of an expanded clone, and some rows leave it out.

TRBV25-1	TRBJ1-1	.	many	CASRLMNTEAFF	TGTGCCAGCAGGTTGATGAACACTGAAGCTTTCTTT
TRBV6-4	TRBJ1-1	.	few	CASSEGGAGTEAFF	TGTGCCAGCAGTGAGGGGGGTGCAGGCACTGAAGCTTTCTTT
TRBV7-2	TRBJ1-5	.	.	CASSQGAGSSNQPQHF	TGTGCCAGCAGCCAAGGGGCAGGATCTAGCAATCAGCCCCAGCATTTT
TRBV4-3	TRBJ1-2	.	.	CASSRDQTGYTF	TGCGCCAGCAGCCGAGACCAGACGGGCTACACCTTC
TRBV29-1	TRBJ2-7	.	.	CSFSSHEQYF	TGCAGCTTTAGTAGCCACGAGCAGTACTTC
TRBV19	TRBJ1-6	TRBD1	few	CASSSPNRGRGNSPLHF	TGTGCCAGTAGTTCCCCAAACAGGGGGCGCGGTAATTCACCCCTCCACTTT
TRBV6-6	TRBJ2-2	.	.	CASSSEGAANTGELFF	TGTGCCAGCAGTTCGGAGGGAGCTGCGAACACCGGGGAGCTGTTTTTT
TRBV12-3/TRBV12-4	TRBJ2-7	TRBD1	many	CASSLSGGVDEQYF	TGTGCCAGCAGTTTATCAGGGGGCGTTGACGAGCAGTACTTC
TRBV20-1	TRBJ1-5	TRBD1	many	CSAITPGGQPQHF	TGCAGTGCTATAACCCCAGGGGGTCAGCCCCAGCATTTT
TRBV29-1	TRBJ1-2	.	.	CSVRIEGTDYGYTF	TGCAGCGTCAGAATCGAAGGGACGGATTATGGCTACACCTTC
TRBV6-6	TRBJ1-2	.	few	CASSYSSPGHGYTF	TGTGCCAGCAGTTACTCGAGCCCAGGACATGGCTACACCTTC
TRBV10-2	TRBJ1-2	.	.	CASSLGGLDGYAF	TGCGCCAGCAGCTTGGGGGGGCTGGACGGCTACGCCTTC
TRBV19	TRBJ1-4	.	once	CASSSEGAEKLFF	TGTGCCAGCAGTTCGGAAGGCGCCGAAAAACTGTTTTTT
TRBV7-2	TRBJ2-5	.	.	CASSLGSPGSQETQYF	TGTGCCAGCAGCTTAGGGTCGCCAGGGAGCCAAGAGACCCAGTACTTC
TRBV25-1	TRBJ1-1	.	.	CASLVPPAFF	TGTGCCAGCTTAGTCCCCCCAGCTTTCTTT
TRBV29-1	TRBJ2-5	TRBD1	many	CSVEFRDSGETQYF	TGCAGCGTTGAGTTCCGGGACAGCGGAGAGACCCAGTACTTC
TRBV5-4	TRBJ1-1	TRBD1	.	CASSLEGQGLTEAFF	TGTGCCAGCAGCCTTGAGGGACAGGGGCTCACTGAAGCTTTCTTT
TRBV4-1	TRBJ2-7	.	.	CASSQEGPGYYEQYF	TGTGCCAGCAGCCAAGAAGGGCCGGGATACTACGAGCAGTACTTC
TRBV6-2/TRBV6-3	TRBJ2-5	.	few	CASTRTRETQYF	TGTGCCAGCACCCGTACACGAGAGACCCAGTACTTC
TRBV29-1	TRBJ1-4	.	many	CSVETDEKLFF	TGCAGCGTTGAAACAGATGAAAAACTGTTTTTT
TRBV10-3	TRBJ2-1	.	.	CAISYPQGEQFF	TGTGCCATCAGTTACCCACAGGGTGAGCAGTTCTTC
TRBV5-6	TRBJ1-6	.	.	CASSLAGASNSPLHF	TGTGCCAGCAGCTTGGCCGGGGCCAGCAATTCACCCCTCCACTTT
TRBV7-9	TRBJ1-1	TRBD1	many	CASSLTGEGLNTEAFF	TGTGCCAGCAGCTTAACAGGGGAGGGGCTGAACACTGAAGCTTTCTTT
TRBV7-6	TRBJ2-2	.	.	CASSPNGGLFF	TGTGCCAGCAGCCCCAACGGGGGGCTGTTTTTT
TRBV5-1	TRBJ1-2	TRBD1	.	CASTPGGLYGYTF	TGCGCCAGCACTCCAGGGGGCCTATATGGCTACACCTTC
TRBV10-3	TRBJ1-1	.	many	CAIRGATEAFF	TGTGCCATCAGGGGTGCCACTGAAGCTTTCTTT
TRBV5-1	TRBJ1-1	.	few	CASSLGEGALSGTEAFF	TGCGCCAGCAGCTTGGGCGAGGGAGCCCTTTCTGGCACTGAAGCTTTCTTT
TRBV25-1	TRBJ1-1	.	many	CASVLDNHEAFF	TGTGCCAGCGTCTTGGACAATCATGAAGCTTTCTTT
TRBV15	TRBJ1-1	.	many	CATSRERANTEAFF	TGTGCCACCAGCAGAGAGAGGGCGAACACTGAAGCTTTCTTT
TRBV2	TRBJ2-7	TRBD1	many	CASRDWGQGTYEQYF	TGTGCCAGCAGAGACTGGGGACAGGGAACCTACGAGCAGTACTTC
TRBV19	TRBJ1-5	TRBD1	.	CASSPQGAWGQPQHF	TGTGCCAGTAGCCCCCAGGGGGCGTGGGGTCAGCCCCAGCATTTT
TRBV2	TRBJ2-7	.	few	CATAGINRYEQYF	TGTGCCACCGCAGGGATTAACCGCTACGAGCAGTACTTC
TRBV7-7	TRBJ2-7	.	many	CASSLEEGPYEQYF	TGTGCTAGCAGCTTAGAGGAGGGTCCCTACGAGCAGTACTTC
TRBV12-3/TRBV12-4	TRBJ1-3	TRBD1	.	CASTLDRVPGDTIYF	TGTGCCAGCACTCTCGACAGGGTCCCTGGAGACACCATATATTTT
TRBV19	TRBJ1-2	.	.	CASSMRGENYGYTF	TGTGCCAGTAGTATGAGGGGGGAGAACTATGGCTACACCTTC
TRBV15	TRBJ2-1	.	few	CATSGSGNEQFF	TGTGCCACCAGCGGGAGTGGGAATGAGCAGTTCTTC
TRBV9	TRBJ1-4	.	few	CASSVEGRIGEKLFF	TGTGCCAGCAGCGTAGAGGGGAGAATCGGCGAAAAACTGTTTTTT
TRBV13	TRBJ1-6	.	many	CASSLGGADSPLHF	TGTGCCAGCAGCTTAGGAGGGGCCGATTCACCCCTCCACTTT
TRBV2	TRBJ2-7	.	many	CALRGYEQYF	TGTGCCCTCAGGGGCTACGAGCAGTACTTC
TRBV2	TRBJ1-6	.	.	CASGRPNSPLHF	TGTGCCAGTGGACGGCCGAATTCACCCCTCCACTTT
TRBV7-9	TRBJ2-5	TRBD2	.	CASSPGLAGKQGTQYF	TGTGCCAGCAGCCCGGGACTAGCGGGAAAACAAGGGACCCAGTACTTC